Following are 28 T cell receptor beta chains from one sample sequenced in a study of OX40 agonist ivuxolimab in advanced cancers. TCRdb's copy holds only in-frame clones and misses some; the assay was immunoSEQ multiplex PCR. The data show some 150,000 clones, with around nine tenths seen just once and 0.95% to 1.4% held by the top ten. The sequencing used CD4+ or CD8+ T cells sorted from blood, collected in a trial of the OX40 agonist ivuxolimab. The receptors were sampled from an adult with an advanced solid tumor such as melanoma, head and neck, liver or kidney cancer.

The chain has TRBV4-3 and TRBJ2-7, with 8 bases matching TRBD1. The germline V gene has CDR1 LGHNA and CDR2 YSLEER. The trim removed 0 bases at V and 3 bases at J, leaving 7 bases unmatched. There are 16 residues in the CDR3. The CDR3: CASSQDRSGGYYEQYF. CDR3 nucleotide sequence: TGCGCCAGCAGCCAAGACAGGTCAGGGGGCTACTACGAGCAGTACTTC.

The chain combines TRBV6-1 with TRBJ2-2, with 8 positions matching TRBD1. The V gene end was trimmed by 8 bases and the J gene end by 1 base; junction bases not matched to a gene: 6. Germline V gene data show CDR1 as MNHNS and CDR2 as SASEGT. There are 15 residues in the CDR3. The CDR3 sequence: CASLPGTGNTGELFF. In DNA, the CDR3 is TGTGCCAGCTTACCCGGGACAGGGAACACCGGGGAGCTGTTTTTT.

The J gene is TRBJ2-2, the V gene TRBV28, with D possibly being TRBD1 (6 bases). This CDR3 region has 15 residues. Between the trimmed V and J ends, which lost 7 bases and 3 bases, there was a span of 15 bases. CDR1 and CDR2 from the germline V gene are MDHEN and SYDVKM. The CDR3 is CASMGHRADTGELFF. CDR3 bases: TGTGCCAGCATGGGGCACAGGGCCGACACCGGGGAGCTGTTTTTT.

The CDR3 loop reads CASSEASGRNIQYF. In DNA form, the CDR3 reads TGCGCCAGCAGTGAGGCTAGCGGCAGGAACATTCAGTACTTC. The J gene is TRBJ2-4, the V gene TRBV10-1, with TRBD2 matching 7 bases. Unmatched junction bases numbered 5, after V lost 2 bases and J lost 7 bases. CDR1 and CDR2 from the germline V gene are WNHNN and SYGVQD (reference sequence). This CDR3 is built from 14 residues.

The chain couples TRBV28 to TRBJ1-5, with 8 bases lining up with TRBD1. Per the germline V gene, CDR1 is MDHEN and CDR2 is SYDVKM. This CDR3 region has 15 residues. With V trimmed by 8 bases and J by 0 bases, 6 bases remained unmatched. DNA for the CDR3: TGTGCCAGCCACGGGACAGGTGATAGCAATCAGCCCCAGCATTTT. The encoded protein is CASHGTGDSNQPQHF.

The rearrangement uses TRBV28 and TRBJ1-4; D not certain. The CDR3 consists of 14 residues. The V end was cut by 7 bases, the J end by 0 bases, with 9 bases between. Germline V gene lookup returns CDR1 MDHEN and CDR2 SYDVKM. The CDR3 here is CASKEFTTNEKLFF. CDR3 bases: TGTGCCAGCAAGGAGTTTACAACTAATGAAAAACTGTTTTTT.

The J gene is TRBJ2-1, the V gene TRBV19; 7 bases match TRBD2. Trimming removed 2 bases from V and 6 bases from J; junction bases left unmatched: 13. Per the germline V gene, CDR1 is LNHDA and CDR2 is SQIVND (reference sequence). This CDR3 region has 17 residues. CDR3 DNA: TGTGCCAGTAGTATAACGGCGGGCGGCGGGAGTGGCAATGAGCAGTTCTTC. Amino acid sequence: CASSITAGGGSGNEQFF. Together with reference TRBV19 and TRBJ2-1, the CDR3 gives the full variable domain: DGGITQSPKYLFRKEGQNVTLSCEQNLNHDAMYWYRQDPGQGLRLIYYSQIVNDFQKGDIAEGYSVSREKKESFPLTVTSAQKNPTAFYLCASSITAGGGSGNEQFFGPGTRLTVL.

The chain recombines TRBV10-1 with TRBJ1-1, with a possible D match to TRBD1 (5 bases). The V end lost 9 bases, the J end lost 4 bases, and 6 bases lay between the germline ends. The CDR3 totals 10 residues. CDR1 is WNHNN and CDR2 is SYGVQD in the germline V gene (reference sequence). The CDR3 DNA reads TGCGCCAGGGGGGGCACTGAAGCTTTCTTT. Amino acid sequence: CARGGTEAFF.

Here the CDR3 DNA reads TGCGCCAGCAGCTCCGGGGGGGAGACAGATACGCAGTATTTT. The encoded protein is CASSSGGETDTQYF. The chain uses TRBV5-1 and TRBJ2-3; TRBD2 agrees at 8 bases. The germline gives CDR1 SGHRS, CDR2 YFSETQ. The CDR3 runs to 14 residues. V lost 3 bases to trimming and J lost 3 bases; unmatched junction nucleotides: 3. Full variable domain (remainder filled in from reference TRBV5-1 and TRBJ2-3): KAGVTQTPRYLIKTRGQQVTLSCSPISGHRSVSWYQQTPGQGLQFLFEYFSETQRNKGNFPGRFSGRQFSNSRSEMNVSTLELGDSALYLCASSSGGETDTQYFGPGTRLTVL.

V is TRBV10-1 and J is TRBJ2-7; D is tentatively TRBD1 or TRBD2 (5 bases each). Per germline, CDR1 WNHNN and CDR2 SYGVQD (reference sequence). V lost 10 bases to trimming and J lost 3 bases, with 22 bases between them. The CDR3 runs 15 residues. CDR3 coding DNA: TGCGCCATCTCGAGTGAGGTACGAGGGGTCTACGAGCAGTACTTC. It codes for CAISSEVRGVYEQYF.

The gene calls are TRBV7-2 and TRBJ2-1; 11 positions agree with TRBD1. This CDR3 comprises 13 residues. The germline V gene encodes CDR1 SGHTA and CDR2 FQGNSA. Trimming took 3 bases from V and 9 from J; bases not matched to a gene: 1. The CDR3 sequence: CASSLGTGGEQFF. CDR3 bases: TGTGCCAGCAGCTTGGGGACAGGGGGTGAGCAGTTCTTC. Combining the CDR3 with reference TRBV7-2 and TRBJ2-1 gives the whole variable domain GAGVSQSPSNKVTEKGKDVELRCDPISGHTALYWYRQSLGQGLEFLIYFQGNSAPDKSGLPSDRFSAERTGGSVSTLTIQRTQQEDSAVYLCASSLGTGGEQFFGPGTRLTVL.

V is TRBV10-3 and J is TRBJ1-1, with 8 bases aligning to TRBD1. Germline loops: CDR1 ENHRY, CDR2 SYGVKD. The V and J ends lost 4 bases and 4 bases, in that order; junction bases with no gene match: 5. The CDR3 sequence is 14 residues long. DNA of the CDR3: TGTGCCATCAGTGTGCAGGGGGCGGGCACTGAAGCTTTCTTT. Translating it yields CAISVQGAGTEAFF.

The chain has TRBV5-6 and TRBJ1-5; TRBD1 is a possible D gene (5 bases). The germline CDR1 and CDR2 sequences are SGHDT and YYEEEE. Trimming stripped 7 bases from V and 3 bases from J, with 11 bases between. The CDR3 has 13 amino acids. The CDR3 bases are TGTGCCAGCTCCCGGGGGTACAATCAGCCCCAGCATTTT. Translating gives CASSRGYNQPQHF.

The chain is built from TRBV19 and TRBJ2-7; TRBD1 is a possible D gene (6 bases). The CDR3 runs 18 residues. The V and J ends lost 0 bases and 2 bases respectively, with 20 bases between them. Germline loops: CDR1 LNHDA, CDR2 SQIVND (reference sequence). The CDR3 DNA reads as TGTGCCAGTAGTATAGACAGTGATGCAGGGGTTATCCCCTACGAGCAGTACTTC. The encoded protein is CASSIDSDAGVIPYEQYF.

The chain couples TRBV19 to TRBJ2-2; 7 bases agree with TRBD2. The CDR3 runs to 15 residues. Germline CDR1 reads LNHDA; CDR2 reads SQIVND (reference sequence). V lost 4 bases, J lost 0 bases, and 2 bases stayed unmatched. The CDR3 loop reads CASSRDYSNTGELFF. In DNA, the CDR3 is TGTGCCAGTAGTAGGGACTACTCGAACACCGGGGAGCTGTTTTTT.

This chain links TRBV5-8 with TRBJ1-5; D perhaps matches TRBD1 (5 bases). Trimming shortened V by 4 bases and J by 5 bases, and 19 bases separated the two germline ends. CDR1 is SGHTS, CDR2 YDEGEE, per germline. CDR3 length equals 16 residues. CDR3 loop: CASSTPMGVPDQPQHF. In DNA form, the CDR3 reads TGTGCCAGCAGCACCCCAATGGGGGTACCGGATCAGCCCCAGCATTTT.

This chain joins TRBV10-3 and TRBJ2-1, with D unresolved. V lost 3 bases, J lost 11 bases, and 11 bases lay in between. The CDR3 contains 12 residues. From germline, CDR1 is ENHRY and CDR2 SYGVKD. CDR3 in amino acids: CAISELDGKQFF. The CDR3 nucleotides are TGTGCCATCAGTGAACTCGATGGAAAGCAGTTCTTC.

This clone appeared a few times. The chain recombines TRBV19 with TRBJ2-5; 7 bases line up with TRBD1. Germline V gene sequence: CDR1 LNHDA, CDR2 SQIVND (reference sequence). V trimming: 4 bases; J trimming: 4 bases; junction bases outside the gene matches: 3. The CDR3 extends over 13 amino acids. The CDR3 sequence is CASSTRTGETQYF. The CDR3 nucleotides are TGTGCCAGTAGTACCCGGACAGGAGAGACCCAGTACTTC.

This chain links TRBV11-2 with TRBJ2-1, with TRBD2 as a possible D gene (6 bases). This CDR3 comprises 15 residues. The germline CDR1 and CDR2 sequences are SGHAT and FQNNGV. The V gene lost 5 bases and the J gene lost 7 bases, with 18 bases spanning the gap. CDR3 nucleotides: TGTGCCAGCAGCGTCACTAGCTTCCCGGGGAATGAGCAGTTCTTC. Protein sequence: CASSVTSFPGNEQFF.

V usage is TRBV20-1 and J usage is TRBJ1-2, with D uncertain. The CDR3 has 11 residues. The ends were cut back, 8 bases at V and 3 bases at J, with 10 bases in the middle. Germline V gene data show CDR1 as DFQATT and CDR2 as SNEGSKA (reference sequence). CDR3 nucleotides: TGCAGTCCTATGAGGGACTATGGCTACACCTTC. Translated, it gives CSPMRDYGYTF.

Here the CDR3 reads CASSPQKTYEQYF. CDR3 in DNA: TGTGCCAGCAGTCCGCAAAAAACCTACGAGCAGTACTTC. The genes are TRBV6-1 and TRBJ2-7; D is undetermined. Trimming took off 5 bases at V and 2 bases at J, with 10 bases between the two ends. The CDR3 length is 13 residues. Germline lookup yields CDR1 MNHNS and CDR2 SASEGT.

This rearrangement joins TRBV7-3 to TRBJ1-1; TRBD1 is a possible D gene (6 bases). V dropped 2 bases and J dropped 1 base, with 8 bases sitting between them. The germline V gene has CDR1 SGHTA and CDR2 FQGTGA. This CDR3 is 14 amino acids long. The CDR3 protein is CASSLEGGNTEAFF. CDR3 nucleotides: TGTGCCAGCAGCTTAGAGGGGGGGAACACTGAAGCTTTCTTT. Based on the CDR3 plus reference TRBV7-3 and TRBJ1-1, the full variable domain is GAGVSQTPSNKVTEKGKYVELRCDPISGHTALYWYRQSLGQGPEFLIYFQGTGAADDSGLPNDRFFAVRPEGSVSTLKIQRTERGDSAVYLCASSLEGGNTEAFFGQGTRLTVV.

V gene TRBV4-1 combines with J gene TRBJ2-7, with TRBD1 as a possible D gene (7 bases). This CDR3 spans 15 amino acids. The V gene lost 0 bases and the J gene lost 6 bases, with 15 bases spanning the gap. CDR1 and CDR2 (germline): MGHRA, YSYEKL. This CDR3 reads CASSQEGRGTFEQYF. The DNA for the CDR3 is TGCGCCAGCAGCCAAGAGGGCAGGGGGACTTTCGAGCAGTACTTC.

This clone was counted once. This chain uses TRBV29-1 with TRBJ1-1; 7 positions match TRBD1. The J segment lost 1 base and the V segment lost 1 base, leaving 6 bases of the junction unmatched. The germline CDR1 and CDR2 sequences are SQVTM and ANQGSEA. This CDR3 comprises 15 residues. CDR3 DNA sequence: TGCAGCGTTGAAGGGGACAGCGATTCGAACACTGAAGCTTTCTTT. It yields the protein CSVEGDSDSNTEAFF. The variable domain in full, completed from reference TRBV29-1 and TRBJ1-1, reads SAVISQKPSRDICQRGTSLTIQCQVDSQVTMMFWYRQQPGQSLTLIATANQGSEATYESGFVIDKFPISRPNLTFSTLTVSNMSPEDSSIYLCSVEGDSDSNTEAFFGQGTRLTVV.

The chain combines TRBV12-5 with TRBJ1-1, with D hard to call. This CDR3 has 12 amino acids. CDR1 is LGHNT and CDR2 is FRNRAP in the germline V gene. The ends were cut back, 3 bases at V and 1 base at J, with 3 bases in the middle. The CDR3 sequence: CASGLGNTEAFF. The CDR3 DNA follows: TGTGCTAGTGGTTTAGGGAACACTGAAGCTTTCTTT. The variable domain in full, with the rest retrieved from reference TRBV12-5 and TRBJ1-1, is DARVTQTPRHKVTEMGQEVTMRCQPILGHNTVFWYRQTMMQGLELLAYFRNRAPLDDSGMPKDRFSAEMPDATLATLKIQPSEPRDSAVYFCASGLGNTEAFFGQGTRLTVV.

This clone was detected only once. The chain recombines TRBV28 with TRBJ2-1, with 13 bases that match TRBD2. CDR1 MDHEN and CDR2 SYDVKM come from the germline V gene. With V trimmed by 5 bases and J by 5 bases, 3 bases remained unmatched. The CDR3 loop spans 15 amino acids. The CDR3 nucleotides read TGTGCCAGCAGTCCAGGGACTAGCGGGAACAATGAGCAGTTCTTC. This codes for CASSPGTSGNNEQFF.

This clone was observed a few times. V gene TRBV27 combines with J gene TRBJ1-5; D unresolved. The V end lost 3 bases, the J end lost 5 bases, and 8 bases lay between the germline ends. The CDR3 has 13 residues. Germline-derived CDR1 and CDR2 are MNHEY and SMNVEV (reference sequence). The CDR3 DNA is TGTGCCAGCAGTTTGACCGGGGATCAGCCCCAGCATTTT. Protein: CASSLTGDQPQHF.

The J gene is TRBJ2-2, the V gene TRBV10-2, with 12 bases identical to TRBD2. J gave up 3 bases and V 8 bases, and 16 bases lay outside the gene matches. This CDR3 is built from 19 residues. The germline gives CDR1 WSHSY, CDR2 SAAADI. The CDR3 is CASSRRELTSGSYTGELFF. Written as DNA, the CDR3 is TGCGCCAGCTCCCGCCGTGAATTGACTAGCGGGAGTTACACCGGGGAGCTGTTTTTT.